The 25 T cell receptor beta chains listed next were all sequenced from one sample in a study of T cell responses to AZD1222 COVID-19 vaccine. Here immunoSEQ multiplex PCR was the method, and the copy in TCRdb shows in-frame clones only, minus some. The table records 150,000 to 170,000 clones, approximately 87% of them present only once. The sample consisted of peripheral blood, taken on day 0 of MenACWY control vaccination. Every receptor here comes from an adult in good health.

The V gene is TRBV19, the J gene TRBJ2-7; D assignment may be TRBD1 or TRBD2 (5 bases each). V shed 5 bases and J shed 3 bases, with 8 bases lying between them. The germline CDR1 and CDR2 sequences are LNHDA and SQIVND (reference sequence). The CDR3 spans 12 residues. CDR3 sequence reads: CASSLGGYEQYF. CDR3 sequence (DNA): TGTGCCAGTAGTCTTGGGGGCTACGAGCAGTACTTC.

The chain combines TRBV24-1 with TRBJ2-1, with 11 bases fitting TRBD2. There are 16 residues in the CDR3. V lost 6 bases, J lost 4 bases, and 7 bases stayed unmatched. Germline V gene lookup returns CDR1 KGHDR and CDR2 SFDVKD. CDR3 sequence: CATSKLAGGTYNEQFF. CDR3 coding DNA: TGTGCCACCAGTAAGTTAGCGGGAGGGACTTACAATGAGCAGTTCTTC.

J is TRBJ1-2 and V is TRBV5-6; a weak D match, TRBD1 (6 bases). This CDR3 has 17 residues. The germline gives CDR1 SGHDT, CDR2 YYEEEE. V lost 2 bases and J lost 2, with 19 bases in between. For the CDR3, the DNA is TGTGCCAGCAGCTTTCTACTAGGGGCAGGGGAGAACTATGGCTACACCTTC. This translates into CASSFLLGAGENYGYTF.

The rearrangement links TRBV24-1 to TRBJ2-7; 10 bases fit TRBD1. Losses at the gene ends were 3 bases for V and 5 bases for J; bases not matched to a gene: 9. The CDR3 loop spans 16 amino acids. Germline V lookup: CDR1 KGHDR, CDR2 SFDVKD. The chain's CDR3 is CATSDPTGTGVDEQYF. In DNA, the CDR3 is TGTGCCACCAGTGATCCTACCGGGACAGGGGTAGACGAGCAGTACTTC.

The V gene is TRBV25-1, the J gene TRBJ2-4; D gene unclear. The V end was cut by 3 bases, the J end by 3 bases, with 12 bases between. CDR1 MGHDK and CDR2 SYGVNS come from the germline V gene. There are 15 residues in the CDR3. The DNA for the CDR3 is TGTGCCAGCAGTGACCGAAGCCTGGACAAAAACATTCAGTACTTC. Translating it yields CASSDRSLDKNIQYF. Complete variable domain (other parts from reference TRBV25-1 and TRBJ2-4): EADIYQTPRYLVIGTGKKITLECSQTMGHDKMYWYQQDPGMELHLIHYSYGVNSTEKGDLSSESTVSRIRTEHFPLTLESARPSHTSQYLCASSDRSLDKNIQYFGAGTRLSVL.

This sequence joins TRBV7-8 and TRBJ2-1; 10 bases map to TRBD2. V lost 5 bases, J lost 7 bases, and 11 bases stayed unmatched. CDR3 size: 16 residues. Germline values: CDR1 SGHVS, CDR2 FQNEAQ. The CDR3 sequence is CASSARRAGGLNEQFF. As DNA, the CDR3 is TGTGCCAGCAGCGCCCGTAGAGCGGGAGGGTTGAATGAGCAGTTCTTC. The full variable domain, its missing parts supplied by reference TRBV7-8 and TRBJ2-1, is GAGVSQSPRYKVAKRGQDVALRCDPISGHVSLFWYQQALGQGPEFLTYFQNEAQLDKSGLPSDRFFAERPEGSVSTLKIQRTQQEDSAVYLCASSARRAGGLNEQFFGPGTRLTVL.

This chain's CDR3 is CASSSTGGPYNEQFF. The CDR3 DNA sequence: TGTGCCAGCAGCTCTACGGGGGGGCCCTACAATGAGCAGTTCTTC. The chain recombines TRBV11-3 with TRBJ2-1, with 8 bases fitting TRBD2. The CDR3 loop spans 15 amino acids. Germline-derived CDR1 and CDR2 are SGHNT and YENEEA. V was pared by 4 bases and J by 2 bases, with 4 bases of the junction left unmatched.

This clone was counted a single time. This chain uses TRBV5-4 with TRBJ1-1; 11 bases match TRBD1. The germline V gene has CDR1 SGHNT and CDR2 YYREEE (reference sequence). Unmatched junction bases numbered 6, after V lost 4 bases and J lost 4 bases. The CDR3 has 15 amino acids. The CDR3 DNA follows: TGTGCCAGCAGCCCGGACAGGGGGCGCGTCACTGAAGCTTTCTTT. As protein: CASSPDRGRVTEAFF.

The genes are TRBV11-2 and TRBJ1-1, with D unclear. The CDR3 contains 15 residues. The germline gives CDR1 SGHAT, CDR2 FQNNGV. Between the trimmed V and J ends, which lost 5 bases and 1 base, there was a span of 14 bases. The CDR3 nucleotides are TGTGCCAGCAGCCTTCGTGGGAGGCCGAACACTGAAGCTTTCTTT. It encodes CASSLRGRPNTEAFF.

The chain combines TRBV7-9 with TRBJ1-2, with D uncertain. The CDR3 is made up of 13 amino acids. V was trimmed by 3 bases and J by 4 bases, leaving 9 bases between them. The germline V gene has CDR1 SEHNR and CDR2 FQNEAQ (reference sequence). The CDR3, as DNA: TGTGCCAGCAGCTTTGGGGAAGCCTATGGCTACACCTTC. Translated, it gives CASSFGEAYGYTF.

The chain carries TRBV12-5 and TRBJ2-5; 8 nucleotides align to TRBD2. This CDR3 spans 14 amino acids. Per germline, CDR1 LGHNT and CDR2 FRNRAP. V gave up 0 bases and J gave up 5 bases; unmatched junction bases: 2. CDR3 in amino acids: CASGLVPGGETQYF. DNA for the CDR3: TGTGCTAGTGGTTTGGTCCCGGGAGGGGAGACCCAGTACTTC.

The chain is built from TRBV7-2 and TRBJ1-2; D remains unclear. V was cut by 6 bases and J by 7 bases, with 24 bases left in between. Per germline, CDR1 SGHTA and CDR2 FQGNSA. The CDR3 consists of 16 residues. The CDR3 region is CASRLTTVSRSSGYTF. In DNA form, the CDR3 reads TGTGCCAGCAGGTTAACGACGGTCTCCCGGTCTAGTGGCTACACCTTC.

Only one count was recorded for this clone. V is TRBV21-1 and J is TRBJ1-4; the DNA was not compared with TRBD1, the D call given in the table. TRBV21-1 corresponds to a pseudogene. The length of the CDR3 is 15 residues. The CDR3 spells CASSTRDRTNEKLFF. The CDR3 DNA sequence: TGTGCCAGCAGCACCCGGGACAGAACTAATGAAAAACTGTTTTTT.

As concerns this clone: Other DNA sequences in the sample encode the same CDR3. The rearrangement uses TRBV7-2 and TRBJ2-5; no clear D. Per germline, CDR1 SGHTA and CDR2 FQGNSA. V was clipped by 2 bases and J by 4 bases, with 8 bases between them. CDR3 size: 13 residues. CDR3 residues: CASSLSLGETQYF. DNA of the CDR3: TGTGCCAGCAGCTTATCCCTGGGAGAGACCCAGTACTTC.

V is TRBV6-1 and J is TRBJ1-1; D possibly corresponds to TRBD1 (6 bases). The V and J ends lost 1 base and 6 bases respectively, with 12 bases between them. This CDR3 contains 14 residues. Germline CDR1 reads MNHNS; CDR2 reads SASEGT. CDR3 residues: CASSEVQGNSEAFF. CDR3 coding DNA: TGTGCCAGCAGTGAAGTACAGGGAAACTCTGAAGCTTTCTTT.

J is TRBJ2-7 and V is TRBV6-5; D not certain. The ends were cut back, 8 bases at V and 2 bases at J, with 13 bases in the middle. Germline-derived CDR1 and CDR2 are MNHEY and SVGAGI. This CDR3 contains 13 residues. This CDR3 reads CASVGSPAYEQYV. The CDR3 DNA sequence: TGTGCCAGCGTGGGCAGCCCGGCCTACGAGCAGTACGTC.

The chain uses TRBV5-1 and TRBJ1-1; 10 positions match TRBD1. V lost 4 bases to trimming and J lost 4 bases; unmatched junction nucleotides: 7. CDR3 length: 15 amino acids. Germline V lookup: CDR1 SGHRS, CDR2 YFSETQ. In nucleotides, the CDR3 is TGCGCCAGCAGCCTTGGACAGGGGGGAACCACTGAAGCTTTCTTT. As protein: CASSLGQGGTTEAFF.

This rearrangement joins TRBV4-1 to TRBJ2-7; 9 bases fit TRBD2. This CDR3 region has 15 residues. Germline CDR1 is MGHRA and CDR2 is YSYEKL. V trimming: 0 bases; J trimming: 0 bases; junction bases outside the gene matches: 0. CDR3 DNA sequence: TGCGCCAGCAGCCAAGAAGCGGGAGGCTCCTACGAGCAGTACTTC. Encoded protein: CASSQEAGGSYEQYF.

This chain connects TRBV7-9 to TRBJ1-2; D uncertain. Trimming took 4 bases from V and 4 from J, leaving 16 bases between them. This CDR3 has 15 residues. Germline values: CDR1 SEHNR, CDR2 FQNEAQ (reference sequence). CDR3 residues: CASSSSGESSYGYTF. CDR3 nucleotide sequence: TGTGCCAGCAGCTCCAGCGGGGAATCGAGCTATGGCTACACCTTC.

The chain recombines TRBV5-5 with TRBJ2-5; D gene unclear. Trimming left V 3 bases short and J 5 bases short, with 11 bases between. CDR3 length: 13 amino acids. Germline V gene data show CDR1 as SGHKS and CDR2 as YYEKEE (reference sequence). CDR3 sequence (DNA): TGTGCCAGCAGCTCCATTTCTCTGGAGACCCAGTACTTC. Translating gives CASSSISLETQYF.

The rearrangement links TRBV19 to TRBJ1-1; D not resolved. This CDR3 contains 12 residues. V was pared by 5 bases and J by 5 bases, with 9 bases between. From germline, CDR1 is LNHDA and CDR2 SQIVND (reference sequence). CDR3 amino acids: CASSYTATEAFF. The CDR3 DNA reads TGTGCCAGTAGTTATACGGCGACTGAAGCTTTCTTT.

The chain joins TRBV12-3 or TRBV12-4 to TRBJ1-1; D not resolved. This CDR3 comprises 13 residues. Trimming removed 5 bases at V and 8 bases at J, with 15 bases between. CDR3 sequence reads: CASSPLVSGEAFF. In DNA form, the CDR3 reads TGTGCCAGCAGTCCCTTGGTGTCGGGGGAAGCTTTCTTT.

V is TRBV2 and J is TRBJ2-7, with D maybe TRBD1 (6 bases). Trimming left V 6 bases short and J 0 bases short, with 21 bases between. The CDR3 loop spans 17 amino acids. The V gene's germline CDR1 is SNHLY and CDR2 FYNNEI. The CDR3 sequence: CASSPPSPTGVSYEQYV. The CDR3 bases are TGTGCCAGCAGCCCACCTAGTCCGACAGGAGTCTCCTACGAGCAGTACGTC.

J is TRBJ1-5 and V is TRBV19; D is uncertain. In germline, CDR1 is LNHDA, CDR2 SQIVND (reference sequence). Trimming took 0 bases from V and 3 from J, leaving 9 bases between them. This CDR3 is built from 15 residues. CDR3 residues: CASSIETVSNQPQHF. For the CDR3, the DNA is TGTGCCAGTAGTATAGAAACAGTCTCCAATCAGCCCCAGCATTTT. The whole variable domain, filled in from reference TRBV19 and TRBJ1-5, reads DGGITQSPKYLFRKEGQNVTLSCEQNLNHDAMYWYRQDPGQGLRLIYYSQIVNDFQKGDIAEGYSVSREKKESFPLTVTSAQKNPTAFYLCASSIETVSNQPQHFGDGTRLSIL.

The V gene is TRBV30, the J gene TRBJ2-2; possibly TRBD2 for D (5 bases). V lost 1 base and J 7 bases, leaving 13 bases between the germline ends. The CDR3 has 14 residues. Looked up from germline, CDR1 is GTSNPN and CDR2 is SVGIG (reference sequence). This CDR3 reads CAWSGDSAIGELFF. The CDR3 nucleotides are TGTGCCTGGAGTGGGGATAGCGCGATCGGGGAGCTGTTTTTT.